This T cell receptor (beta chain) was sequenced during a study of response to subunit inactivated influenza vaccine. V was shortened by 1 base and J by 1 base, with 20 bases between the two germline ends. The CDR3 length is 19 residues. Germline CDR1 and CDR2: SGHAT and FQNNGV. This clonotype showed up just a few times. TCRdb used MiXCR to reprocess the RT-PCR reads, holding one entry per CDR3 protein. The sample includes 500,000 to 600,000 distinct CDR3 sequences, over 9% seen only once; the top ten take more than 9.5%. A further study also used this sample, focusing on T cells expressing NK-cell markers. That report adds: Template switching by 5'RACE with UMIs generated the TCR beta cDNA. Of CD8+ T cells, about 1.0-7.5% belonged to dominant NKG2C+ clonotypes in several donors. In a few donors, dominant clonotypes made up about 25-60.1% of CD3+CD56-NKG2C+ cells. It is unclear if expanded NKG2C-expressing clones target HCMV antigens.

This specimen consisted of PBMCs from blood, obtained on the day of vaccination. This chain links TRBV11-2 with TRBJ2-1, with D maybe TRBD2 (7 bases). The source is a man aged 50 to 60 who received an inactivated influenza vaccine. CDR3: CASSLVGGGLAESYNEQFF. CDR3 coding DNA: TGTGCCAGCAGCTTAGTAGGGGGGGGGCTAGCGGAGTCCTACAATGAGCAGTTCTTC.